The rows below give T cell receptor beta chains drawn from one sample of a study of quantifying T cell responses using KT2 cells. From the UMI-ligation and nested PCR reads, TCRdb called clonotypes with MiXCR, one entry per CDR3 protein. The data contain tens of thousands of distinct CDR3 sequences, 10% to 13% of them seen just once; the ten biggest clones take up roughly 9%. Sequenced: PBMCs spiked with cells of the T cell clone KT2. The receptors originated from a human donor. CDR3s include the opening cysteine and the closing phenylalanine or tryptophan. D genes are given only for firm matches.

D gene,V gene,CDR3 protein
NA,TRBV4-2,CASSQKTRVGTEAFF
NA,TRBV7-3,CASSLEGMVRNEQFF
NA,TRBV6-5,CASSYVRGDAYEQYF
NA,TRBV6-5,CASRNPQDSPLHF
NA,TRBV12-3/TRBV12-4,CASSYQSPPTHNEQFF
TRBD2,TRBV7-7,CASSLSGGRETQYF
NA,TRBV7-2,CASSFRATARDTQYF
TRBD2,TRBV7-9,CASSLPTGLAFIEQFF
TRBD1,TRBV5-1,CASSPGQGSNQPQHF
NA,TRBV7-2,CASSLPKGDTQYF
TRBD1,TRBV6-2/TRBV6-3,CASRPGRDRGSYNSPLHF
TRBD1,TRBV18,CASSPRLIGTGNTEAFF
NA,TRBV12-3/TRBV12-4,CASSLLGGTDYEQYF
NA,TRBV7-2,CASSFEPLGGSARDTQYF
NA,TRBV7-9,CASSLGAEQYF
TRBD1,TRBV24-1,CATRKTGGNTEAFF
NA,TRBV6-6,CASSYAPEYGYTF
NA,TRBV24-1,CATTCPGFQYF
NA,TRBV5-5,CASSLEIGGTEAFF
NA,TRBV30,CAWSGYTGTEAFF
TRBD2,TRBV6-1,CASSTSFEAGGSLSYEQYF
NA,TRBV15,CATSRDLNARGFSSGANVLTF
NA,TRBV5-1,CASSSRGAQETQYF